This T cell receptor beta chain was retrieved from a study of T cell repertoires in cytomegalovirus infection (dated by TCRdb to the late 2010s). About the investigation overall: Donor HLA type was relevant to the analysis, because carriage of CMV infection together with the matching HLA type was indicated by public TCR beta signatures. Here is what the overall study found, with its caveats: The ex vivo response was dominated by HLA-C-restricted CMV-specific TCR beta clonotypes, and the single most frequent clonotype in two of eight donors was supplied by these HLA-C-restricted clonotypes. In both this cohort and an independent cohort of some 350 donors, the cumulative frequency of public TCR beta family members distinguished carriers of CMV infection plus the relevant HLA type.

These reads were obtained on an Illumina HiSeq 1500. TCRdb reanalyzed the raw reads on its own, using fastp at Q25 for trimming and MiXCR for clone calling, and kept in-frame beta chains. CDR3 protein duplicates are merged, each entry listing the most common genes and DNA. Within this sample are about 330,000 distinct CDR3 sequences, with 9% to 9.5% of them counted one time only. Together, the top ten hold 4.3% of the sample. This clonotype has a count of ten or more. This clone's antigen is unknown. It has no much larger one-base neighbor in the sample; base qualities were not kept. This TCR was recovered from a human donor in good health (CMV status not recorded). Some clones in this sample may be carry-over from other donors' samples. The sample taken for sequencing was PBMCs.

The CDR3 amino acid sequence is: CASSLHLGNTIYF. The sequence in DNA is TGTGCCAGCAGCTTACATTTAGGAAACACCATATATTTT. The sequence joins TRBV7-2 to TRBJ1-3, with no D gene named confidently. Its CDR3 holds 13 amino acids, cysteine through phenylalanine. Only the CDR3 DNA stays, 39 bases, in frame from base 1. The germline ends are 6 bases apart after V is trimmed by 2 bases and J by 4 bases. The germline V gene yields SGHTA for CDR1 and FQGNSA for CDR2.